The rows below give T cell receptor beta chains drawn from one sample of a study of blood T cells in healthy people across ages. TCRdb reanalysed the 5' RACE reads using MiXCR and keeps one entry per CDR3 protein. The table has about 1,400,000 distinct CDR3 sequences, roughly 59% seen once; the top ten hold about 6.7%. Material: blood. These TCRs come from a man aged 18 to 35 in good health. CDR3s include the opening cysteine and the closing phenylalanine or tryptophan. The D gene is left open where the match is weak. Only part of the rows carry a size: once, few, many, or a class if the clone is expanded.

D gene	V gene	J gene	clone size	CDR3 DNA	CDR3 protein
.	TRBV27	TRBJ2-5	few	TGTGCCAGCAGTAATTACCCGGCTCAAGAGACCCAGTACTTC	CASSNYPAQETQYF
.	TRBV11-2	TRBJ2-5	few	TGTGCCAGCAGGCGCCTACAAGAGACCCAGTACTTC	CASRRLQETQYF
TRBD2	TRBV4-1	TRBJ2-1	few	TGCGCCGACCGGACTAGCGGGAACAATGAGCAGTTCTTC	CADRTSGNNEQFF
.	TRBV29-1	TRBJ2-3	.	TGCAGCGTCGCTGGGGAGTCTAGCACAGATACGCAGTATTTT	CSVAGESSTDTQYF
TRBD2	TRBV5-1	TRBJ2-1	few	TGCGCCAGCCGTATAGCGGGAGAGGGTAATGAGCAGTTCTTC	CASRIAGEGNEQFF
.	TRBV7-9	TRBJ1-1	.	TGTGCCAGCAGCCAAGTGGGCGGGAATAGGAACACTGAAGCTTTCTTT	CASSQVGGNRNTEAFF
.	TRBV29-1	TRBJ2-5	.	TGCAGCGTTGCAGCGGGTATGCAAGAGACCCAGTACTTC	CSVAAGMQETQYF
TRBD1	TRBV10-3	TRBJ2-5	.	TGTGCCATCAAGACGCCGGGACAGGGGTACGACAATGAGCAGTACTTC	CAIKTPGQGYDNEQYF
.	TRBV10-3	TRBJ2-1	.	TGTGCCATCAGTCCAACCCCGGTGACCCGTATGTCCTACAATGAGCAGTTCTTC	CAISPTPVTRMSYNEQFF
.	TRBV6-6	TRBJ1-2	.	TGTGCCAGCAGTTACCAACGGGGGGCTGAAGGCTACACCTTC	CASSYQRGAEGYTF
.	TRBV4-1	TRBJ2-5	few	TGCGCCAGCAGCCAAGGGACCCTAGAGACCCAGTACTTC	CASSQGTLETQYF
TRBD1	TRBV4-1	TRBJ1-2	.	TGCGCCAGCAGCCAGGGGGGGACAGGGACCTATGGCTACACCTTC	CASSQGGTGTYGYTF
.	TRBV6-1	TRBJ1-1	.	TGTGCCAGCAGGGGAGACTCCCCTGAAGCTTTCTTT	CASRGDSPEAFF
TRBD2	TRBV24-1	TRBJ2-1	.	TGTGCCACCAGATCTGGACTAGCGTCCTACAATGAGCAGTTCTTC	CATRSGLASYNEQFF
TRBD1	TRBV11-2	TRBJ2-7	.	TGTGCCAGCAGCTTCCCAGGGGGCGCGGAATACGAGCAGTACTTC	CASSFPGGAEYEQYF
.	TRBV7-6	TRBJ2-3	.	TGTGCCAGCAGCCGAACTCCTAGCGACACAGATACGCAGTATTTT	CASSRTPSDTDTQYF
TRBD1	TRBV13	TRBJ2-7	.	TGTGCCAGCAGCAAGCGGGACAGGGTACCCTACGAGCAGTACTTC	CASSKRDRVPYEQYF
.	TRBV10-3	TRBJ2-7	few	TGTGCCATCAGTGAGTTAGCGGACCAAAACTCCTACGAGCAGTACTTC	CAISELADQNSYEQYF
.	TRBV6-2/TRBV6-3	TRBJ2-1	few	TGTGCCAGCAGTTATGGCTGGACCGAGCAGTTCTTC	CASSYGWTEQFF
.	TRBV30	TRBJ2-1	.	TGTGCCTGGACTCCTTGGGGCAGGGGGGACAATGAGCAGTTCTTC	CAWTPWGRGDNEQFF
.	TRBV6-5	TRBJ1-6	once	TGTGCCAGCAGTGCTGGGAGTACGGATTCACCCCTCCACTTT	CASSAGSTDSPLHF